The TCR beta chain under discussion was sequenced for a study of beta chain features in type 1 diabetes. The CDR3 is 12 residues long. V lost 2 bases to trimming and J lost 8 bases, with 12 bases between them. Germline V gene lookup returns CDR1 SQVTM and CDR2 ANQGSEA. The authors reverse transcribed all of the isolated RNA, so sequencing captured expressed TCRB transcripts. Clones were read by immunoSEQ multiplex PCR, and TCRdb kept only the in-frame ones, dropping some. Among 200,000 to 250,000 clones listed, about 25% were seen once. This clone was counted a few times. Its antigen is unidentified. General observations from the study: VDJ junctions sequenced from type 1 diabetes patients showed fewer insertions and more deletions.

This chain joins TRBV29-1 and TRBJ1-1; D gene uncertain. The sequence was obtained from a man aged 25-45 years in good health. The material sequenced was central memory CD4+ T cells from blood. The CDR3 protein is CSVESEREEAFF. The DNA for the CDR3 is TGCAGCGTTGAATCGGAACGGGAGGAAGCTTTCTTT.